This T cell receptor beta chain stems from a study of T-cell memory formation after mild COVID-19. Each CDR3 protein gets one entry after TCRdb re-called the 5' RACE reads with MiXCR. The sample includes 350,000 to 400,000 distinct CDR3 sequences, approximately 15% of them seen just once. This clonotype occurred a few times. Its antigen is unidentified. The CDR3 length is 15 residues. CDR1 and CDR2 (germline): SGHRS, YFSETQ. V was shortened by 2 bases and J by 4 bases, with 10 bases between the two germline ends. Notes on the study in general: Detection of some responders pre-infection suggested pre-existing cross-reactive memory T cells participated.

This sequence originates from a man younger than 30 who had mild COVID-19 (a few samples of this study predate the infection). Cell type and time point are not known. The rearrangement uses TRBV5-1 and TRBJ1-6, with D uncertain. The sample was PBMCs or a T cell subset sorted from them (not recorded which). CDR3 region: CASSLPLDYNSPLHF. The CDR3 bases are TGCGCCAGCAGCTTACCACTTGATTATAATTCACCCCTCCACTTT.